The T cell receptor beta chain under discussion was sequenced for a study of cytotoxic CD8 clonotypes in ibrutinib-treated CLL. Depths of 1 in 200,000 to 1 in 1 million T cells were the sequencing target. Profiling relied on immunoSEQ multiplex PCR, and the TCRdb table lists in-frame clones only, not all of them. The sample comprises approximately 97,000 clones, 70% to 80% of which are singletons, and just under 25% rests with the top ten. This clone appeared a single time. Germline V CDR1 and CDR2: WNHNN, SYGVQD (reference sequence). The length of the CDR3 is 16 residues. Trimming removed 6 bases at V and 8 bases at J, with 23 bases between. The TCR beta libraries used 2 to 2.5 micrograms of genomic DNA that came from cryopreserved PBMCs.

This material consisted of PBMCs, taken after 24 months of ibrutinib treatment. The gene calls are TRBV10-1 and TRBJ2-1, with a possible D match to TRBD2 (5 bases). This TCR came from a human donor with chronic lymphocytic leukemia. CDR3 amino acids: CASSDPTAAEAYEQFF. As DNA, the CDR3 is TGCGCCAGCAGCGACCCCACAGCGGCCGAGGCCTATGAGCAGTTCTTC.